This T cell receptor (beta chain) was retrieved from a study of blood T cell repertoires in COVID-19. The table lists this clone with a count of one. Trimming at V came to 4 bases and at J to 6 bases, leaving 3 bases not matched to a gene. The CDR3 is 13 amino acids. CDR1 is KGHSH and CDR2 is LQKENI in the germline V gene. Clones were sequenced by immunoSEQ multiplex PCR, and TCRdb holds only the in-frame ones, with some missing. The data show some 270,000 clones, with more than 75% seen just once and 6.6% held by the top ten. This TCR was recovered from a woman between 45 and 65 years old who had been exposed to COVID-19. The source material was PBMCs or T cells enriched from blood (not recorded which). The chain recombines TRBV18 with TRBJ1-1; 9 nucleotides align to TRBD1. The CDR3 DNA follows: TGTGCCAGCTCACGGGACAGGGAGGCTGAAGCTTTCTTT. This translates into CASSRDREAEAFF.